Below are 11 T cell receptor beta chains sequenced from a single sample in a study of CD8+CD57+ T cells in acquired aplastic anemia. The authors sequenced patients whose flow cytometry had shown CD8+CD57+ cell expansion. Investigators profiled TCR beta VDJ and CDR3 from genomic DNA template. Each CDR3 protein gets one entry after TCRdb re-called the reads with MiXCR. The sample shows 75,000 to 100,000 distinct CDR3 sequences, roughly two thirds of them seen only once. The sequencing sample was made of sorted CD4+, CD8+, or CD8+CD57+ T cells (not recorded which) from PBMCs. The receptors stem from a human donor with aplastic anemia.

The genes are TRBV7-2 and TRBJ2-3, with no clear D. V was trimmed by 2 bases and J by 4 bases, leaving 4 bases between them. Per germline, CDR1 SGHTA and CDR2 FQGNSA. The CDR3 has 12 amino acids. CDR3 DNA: TGTGCCAGCAGCTTAATCTCAGATACGCAGTATTTT. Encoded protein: CASSLISDTQYF.

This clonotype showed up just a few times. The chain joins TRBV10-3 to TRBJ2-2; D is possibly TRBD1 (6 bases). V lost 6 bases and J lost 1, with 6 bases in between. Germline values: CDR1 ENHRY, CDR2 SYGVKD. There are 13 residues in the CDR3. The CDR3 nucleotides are TGTGCCATCAGGGACAGGAACACCGGGGAGCTGTTTTTT. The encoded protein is CAIRDRNTGELFF.

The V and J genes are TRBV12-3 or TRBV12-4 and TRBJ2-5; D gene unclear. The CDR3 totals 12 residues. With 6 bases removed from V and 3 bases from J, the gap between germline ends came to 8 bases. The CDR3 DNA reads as TGTGCCAGCAGGGGAAGGGAAGAGACCCAGTACTTC. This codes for CASRGREETQYF.

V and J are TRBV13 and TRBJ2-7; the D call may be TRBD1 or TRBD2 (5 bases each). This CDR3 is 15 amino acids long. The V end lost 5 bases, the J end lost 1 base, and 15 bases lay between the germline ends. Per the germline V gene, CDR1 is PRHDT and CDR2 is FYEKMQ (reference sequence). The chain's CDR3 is CASSPWGEGSYEQYF. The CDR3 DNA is TGTGCCAGCAGCCCTTGGGGCGAGGGATCCTACGAGCAGTACTTC. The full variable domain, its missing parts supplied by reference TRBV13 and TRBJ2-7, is AAGVIQSPRHLIKEKRETATLKCYPIPRHDTVYWYQQGPGQDPQFLISFYEKMQSDKGSIPDRFSAQQFSDYHSELNMSSLELGDSALYFCASSPWGEGSYEQYFGPGTRLTVT.

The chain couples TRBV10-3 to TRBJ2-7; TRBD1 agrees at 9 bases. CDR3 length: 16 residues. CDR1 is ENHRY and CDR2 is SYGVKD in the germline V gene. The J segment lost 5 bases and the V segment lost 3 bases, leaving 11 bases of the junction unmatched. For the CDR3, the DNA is TGTGCCATCAGTGACCAACAGGGGGCGCGGGGTCACGAGCAGTACTTC. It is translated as CAISDQQGARGHEQYF.

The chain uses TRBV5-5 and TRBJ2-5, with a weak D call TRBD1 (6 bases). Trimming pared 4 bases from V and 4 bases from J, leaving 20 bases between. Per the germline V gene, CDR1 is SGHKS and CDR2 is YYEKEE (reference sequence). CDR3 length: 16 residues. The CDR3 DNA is TGTGCCAGCAGCCCGCATCCTGGGGGCGCGGGAGAGACCCAGTACTTC. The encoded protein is CASSPHPGGAGETQYF. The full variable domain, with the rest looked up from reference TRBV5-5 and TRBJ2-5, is DAGVTQSPTHLIKTRGQQVTLRCSPISGHKSVSWYQQVLGQGPQFIFQYYEKEERGRGNFPDRFSARQFPNYSSELNVNALLLGDSALYLCASSPHPGGAGETQYFGPGTRLLVL.

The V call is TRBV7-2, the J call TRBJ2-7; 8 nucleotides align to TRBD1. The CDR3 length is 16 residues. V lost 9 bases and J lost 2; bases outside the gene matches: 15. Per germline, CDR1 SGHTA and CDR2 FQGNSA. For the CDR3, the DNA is TGTGCCAGTAGTATCCTGGGGACAGGAAAAACCTACGAGCAGTACTTC. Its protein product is CASSILGTGKTYEQYF.

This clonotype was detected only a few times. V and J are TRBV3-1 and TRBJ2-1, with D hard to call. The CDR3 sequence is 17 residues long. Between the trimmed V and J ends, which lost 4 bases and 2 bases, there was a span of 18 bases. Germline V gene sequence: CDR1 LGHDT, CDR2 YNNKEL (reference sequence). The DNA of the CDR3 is TGTGCCAGCAGCCCCAACCTACGGCGGACCCCCTACAATGAGCAGTTCTTC. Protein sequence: CASSPNLRRTPYNEQFF.

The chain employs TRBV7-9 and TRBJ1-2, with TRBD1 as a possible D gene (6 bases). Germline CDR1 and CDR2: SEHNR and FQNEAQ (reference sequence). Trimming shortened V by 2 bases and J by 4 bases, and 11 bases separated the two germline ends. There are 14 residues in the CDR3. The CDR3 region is CASSLPQGRYGYTF. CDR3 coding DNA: TGTGCCAGCAGCTTACCGCAGGGGCGCTATGGCTACACCTTC.

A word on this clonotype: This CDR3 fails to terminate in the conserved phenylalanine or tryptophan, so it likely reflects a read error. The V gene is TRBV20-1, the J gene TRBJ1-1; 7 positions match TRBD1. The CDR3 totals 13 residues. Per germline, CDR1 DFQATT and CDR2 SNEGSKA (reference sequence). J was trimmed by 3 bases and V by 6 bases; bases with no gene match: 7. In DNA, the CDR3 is TGCAGTGCGCAACTGCAGGGGGACACTGAAGCTTTCTCT. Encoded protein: CSAQLQGDTEAFS.

In nucleotides, the CDR3 is TGTGCCAGCAGCCGACAGGGGGCAACCGGGGAGCTGTTTTTT. Translating gives CASSRQGATGELFF. V and J are TRBV2 and TRBJ2-2, with 10 nucleotides matching TRBD1. The CDR3 totals 14 residues. V was pared by 6 bases and J by 5 bases, with 3 bases of the junction left unmatched. CDR1 is SNHLY and CDR2 is FYNNEI in the germline V gene.